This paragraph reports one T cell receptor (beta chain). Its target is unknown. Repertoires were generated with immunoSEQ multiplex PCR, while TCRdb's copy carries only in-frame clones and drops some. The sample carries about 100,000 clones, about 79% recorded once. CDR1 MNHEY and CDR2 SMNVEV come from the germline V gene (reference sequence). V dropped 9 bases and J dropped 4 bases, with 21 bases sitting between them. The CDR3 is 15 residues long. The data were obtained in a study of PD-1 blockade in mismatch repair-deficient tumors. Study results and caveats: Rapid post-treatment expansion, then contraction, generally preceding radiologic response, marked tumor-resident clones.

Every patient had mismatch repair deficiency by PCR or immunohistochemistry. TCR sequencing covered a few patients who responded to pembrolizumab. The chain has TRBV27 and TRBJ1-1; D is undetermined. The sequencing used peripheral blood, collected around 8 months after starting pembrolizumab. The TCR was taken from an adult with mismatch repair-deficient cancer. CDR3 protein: CARRLGIRLITEAFF. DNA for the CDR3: TGTGCCAGGAGGTTGGGTATACGGCTGATCACTGAAGCTTTCTTT.